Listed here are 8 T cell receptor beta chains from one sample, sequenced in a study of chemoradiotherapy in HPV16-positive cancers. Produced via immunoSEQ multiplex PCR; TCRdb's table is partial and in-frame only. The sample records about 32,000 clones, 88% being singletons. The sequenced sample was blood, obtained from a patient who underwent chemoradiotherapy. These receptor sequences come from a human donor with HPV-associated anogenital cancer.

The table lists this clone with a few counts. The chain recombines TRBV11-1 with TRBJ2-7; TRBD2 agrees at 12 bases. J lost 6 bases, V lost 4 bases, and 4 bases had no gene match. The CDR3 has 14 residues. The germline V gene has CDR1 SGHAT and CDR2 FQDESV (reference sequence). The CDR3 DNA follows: TGTGCCAGCAGCTCTAGCGGGGGGGCAGGCGAGCAGTACTTC. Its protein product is CASSSSGGAGEQYF.

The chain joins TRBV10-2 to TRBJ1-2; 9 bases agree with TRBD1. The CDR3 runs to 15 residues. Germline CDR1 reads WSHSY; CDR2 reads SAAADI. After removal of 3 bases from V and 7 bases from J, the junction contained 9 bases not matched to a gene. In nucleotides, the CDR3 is TGCGCCAGCAGTGAATGGTCGGCGGACAGGGGTGGCTACACCTTC. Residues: CASSEWSADRGGYTF.

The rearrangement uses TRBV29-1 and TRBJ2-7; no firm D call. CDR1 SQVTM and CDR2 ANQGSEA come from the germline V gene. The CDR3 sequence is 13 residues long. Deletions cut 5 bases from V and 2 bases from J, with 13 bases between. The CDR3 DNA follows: TGCAGCGTTATGTACACCACGACCTACGAGCAGTACTTC. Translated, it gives CSVMYTTTYEQYF.

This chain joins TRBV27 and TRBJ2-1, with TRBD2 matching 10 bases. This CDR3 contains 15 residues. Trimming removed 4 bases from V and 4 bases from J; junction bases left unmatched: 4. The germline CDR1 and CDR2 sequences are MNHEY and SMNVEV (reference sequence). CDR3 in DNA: TGTGCCAGCAGTTCCGGACTAGCGGCTTACAATGAGCAGTTCTTC. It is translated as CASSSGLAAYNEQFF.

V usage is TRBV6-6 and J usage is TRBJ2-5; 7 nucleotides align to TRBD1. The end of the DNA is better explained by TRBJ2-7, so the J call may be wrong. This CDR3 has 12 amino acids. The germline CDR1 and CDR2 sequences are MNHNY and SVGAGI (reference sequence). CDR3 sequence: CASKIGTAEQYF. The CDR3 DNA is TGTGCCAGCAAAATAGGGACAGCCGAGCAGTACTTC.

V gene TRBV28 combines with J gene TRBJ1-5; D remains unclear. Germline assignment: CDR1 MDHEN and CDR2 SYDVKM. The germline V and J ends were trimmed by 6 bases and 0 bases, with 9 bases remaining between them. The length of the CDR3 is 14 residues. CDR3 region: CASSWTYSNQPQHF. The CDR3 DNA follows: TGTGCCAGCAGCTGGACTTATAGCAATCAGCCCCAGCATTTT.

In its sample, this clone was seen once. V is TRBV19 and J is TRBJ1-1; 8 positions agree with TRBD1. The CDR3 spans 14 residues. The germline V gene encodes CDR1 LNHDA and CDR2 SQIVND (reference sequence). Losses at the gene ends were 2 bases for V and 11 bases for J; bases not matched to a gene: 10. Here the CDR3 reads CASSIMLTGERAFF. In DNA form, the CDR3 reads TGTGCCAGTAGTATAATGTTGACAGGGGAAAGGGCTTTCTTT.

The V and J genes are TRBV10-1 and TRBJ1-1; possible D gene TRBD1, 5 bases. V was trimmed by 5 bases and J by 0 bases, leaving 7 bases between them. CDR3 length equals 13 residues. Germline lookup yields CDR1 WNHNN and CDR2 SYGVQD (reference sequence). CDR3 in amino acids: CASSPGMNTEAFF. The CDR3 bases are TGCGCCAGCAGTCCAGGGATGAACACTGAAGCTTTCTTT.